This T cell receptor (beta chain) was observed in a study of STAT5B mutations in CD4+ large granular lymphocyte leukemia. Methods used by the authors: A productive frequency of 2.59 x 10-5 was the lowest detectable. Sequencing was performed with immunoSEQ multiplex PCR; in TCRdb, only in-frame clones are kept and a portion is missing. V, J and clone size are those of that table, while D and trimming were read from the DNA. The data contain approximately 31,000 clones, 72% of them singletons. Study-wide results and limits: Patient CD4-sorted repertoires looked more clonal than healthy CD4+ repertoires, even without putative leukemic clones. Main leukemic clonotypes were patient-specific, but approximately 27% appeared at low frequency elsewhere.

As regards this clone: The antigen remains unidentified.

The sample comprised CD4+ T cells from blood buffy coats. This TCR derives from a human donor in good health.

CDR3 nucleotide sequence: TGTGCCAGCAGCGTAGGAGGGGGGGGAGCAGGAAACACCATATATTTT. It yields the protein CASSVGGGGAGNTIYF. V gene TRBV9 combines with J gene TRBJ1-3; D perhaps matches TRBD1 (6 bases). V was shortened by 0 bases and J by 4 bases, with 14 bases between the two germline ends. Germline V gene lookup returns CDR1 SGDLS and CDR2 YYNGEE. The CDR3 has 16 amino acids.